The 32 T cell receptor beta chains presented below share a single source sample, sequenced in a study of persistence of HIV-infected CD4 T cells. Cells were stimulated nonspecifically with anti-CD3/anti-CD28 magnetic beads. Responding CD4+ T cells were sorted by upregulation of both CD40 ligand and CD69. The immunoSEQ assay was version 4, run in survey mode. This table comes from immunoSEQ multiplex PCR, and its TCRdb copy is limited to in-frame clones, with some not included. The table records 35,000 to 40,000 clones, roughly 90% of them present only once. No cognate antigen is known for these TCRs. Source: CD4+ T cells sorted from PBMCs after approximately 19-hour stimulation, taken from a patient who received antiretroviral therapy. The receptor set was obtained from an adult man with HIV who was CMV-seropositive.

The chain combines TRBV5-1 with TRBJ1-6; 7 bases line up with TRBD1. J was trimmed by 1 base and V by 4 bases; bases with no gene match: 8. From germline, CDR1 is SGHRS and CDR2 YFSETQ. This CDR3 has 17 amino acids. The DNA for the CDR3 is TGCGCCAGCAGCCCGCGGGACAGTGAGTCCTATAATTCACCCCTCCACTTT. As protein: CASSPRDSESYNSPLHF.

CDR3 amino acids: CASSPEGQSISGNTIYF. In nucleotides, the CDR3 is TGTGCCAGCTCACCAGAGGGACAGTCTATCTCTGGAAACACCATATATTTT. The chain employs TRBV18 and TRBJ1-3; 7 bases line up with TRBD1. CDR1 and CDR2 (germline): KGHSH, LQKENI. V shed 2 bases and J 0 bases; nucleotides not matched to a gene: 7. The CDR3 loop spans 17 amino acids.

This clone has only one observation. The J gene is TRBJ2-1, the V gene TRBV7-8; the D call may be TRBD1 or TRBD2 (5 bases each). From germline, CDR1 is SGHVS and CDR2 FQNEAQ. V lost 5 bases and J 4 bases, leaving 24 bases between the germline ends. CDR3 size: 18 residues. CDR3 DNA sequence: TGTGCCAGCAGCCCCGCTTATTCCGGGGCCTATACATACAATGAGCAGTTCTTC. It codes for CASSPAYSGAYTYNEQFF. Full variable domain (missing parts from reference TRBV7-8 and TRBJ2-1): GAGVSQSPRYKVAKRGQDVALRCDPISGHVSLFWYQQALGQGPEFLTYFQNEAQLDKSGLPSDRFFAERPEGSVSTLKIQRTQQEDSAVYLCASSPAYSGAYTYNEQFFGPGTRLTVL.

The J gene is TRBJ1-2, the V gene TRBV30, with a tentative D call TRBD1 (6 bases). The CDR3 spans 14 residues. V dropped 7 bases and J dropped 0 bases, with 15 bases sitting between them. CDR1 and CDR2 (germline): GTSNPN, SVGIG (reference sequence). CDR3 loop: CASLKGGANYGYTF. In DNA, the CDR3 is TGTGCCTCCCTCAAGGGGGGAGCTAACTATGGCTACACCTTC.

CDR3 sequence reads: CASSPPTGRNSPLHF. The CDR3 region has the DNA TGCGCCAGCAGCCCCCCGACAGGGAGGAATTCACCCCTCCACTTT. This chain connects TRBV4-1 to TRBJ1-6; 7 bases line up with TRBD1. The CDR3 contains 15 residues. Germline V CDR1 and CDR2: MGHRA, YSYEKL. V lost 4 bases and J lost 7; bases outside the gene matches: 7.

The rearrangement uses TRBV9 and TRBJ2-1, with TRBD2 matching over 7 bases. J lost 8 bases, V lost 6 bases, and 14 bases had no gene match. The CDR3 sequence is 15 residues long. In germline, CDR1 is SGDLS, CDR2 YYNGEE. The CDR3 bases are TGTGCCAGCACTTCCTGGGGGGGGGACGGCGATGAGCAGTTCTTC. Encoded protein: CASTSWGGDGDEQFF.

This clone was counted only a few times. The chain employs TRBV18 and TRBJ1-2; 11 nucleotides line up with TRBD1. Germline assignment: CDR1 KGHSH and CDR2 LQKENI. V shed 2 bases and J 5 bases; nucleotides not matched to a gene: 10. The CDR3 totals 17 residues. CDR3 residues: CASSPKGGQGAGYGYTF. DNA for the CDR3: TGTGCCAGCTCACCAAAAGGCGGACAGGGGGCAGGGTATGGCTACACCTTC.

This rearrangement joins TRBV9 to TRBJ2-7; a possible D gene is TRBD2 (5 bases). Germline V CDR1 and CDR2: SGDLS, YYNGEE. Trimming pared 7 bases from V and 0 bases from J, leaving 14 bases between. This CDR3 has 14 residues. This chain's CDR3 is CASGRTAYSYEQYF. The CDR3 DNA follows: TGTGCCAGCGGGCGGACTGCTTACTCCTACGAGCAGTACTTC.

The chain employs TRBV10-1 and TRBJ2-4, with unresolved D. This CDR3 region has 21 residues. The V end was cut by 2 bases, the J end by 0 bases, with 26 bases between. The germline V gene encodes CDR1 WNHNN and CDR2 SYGVQD (reference sequence). The CDR3 loop reads CASSEKSAICNGPLAKNIQYF. Here the CDR3 DNA reads TGCGCCAGCAGTGAGAAGTCAGCAATTTGCAACGGACCACTAGCCAAAAACATTCAGTACTTC.

The genes are TRBV25-1 and TRBJ2-3; TRBD1 or TRBD2 may be the D gene (7 bases each). CDR3 length: 16 amino acids. Germline V gives CDR1 MGHDK, CDR2 SYGVNS. V was pared by 7 bases and J by 1 base, with 18 bases between. This chain's CDR3 is CASTQGGQGGTDTQYF. The CDR3 DNA follows: TGTGCCAGCACCCAGGGGGGGCAGGGAGGCACAGATACGCAGTATTTT.

The rearrangement links TRBV18 to TRBJ2-3; D uncertain. Germline CDR1 reads KGHSH; CDR2 reads LQKENI. V lost 6 bases and J 2 bases, leaving 6 bases between the germline ends. The CDR3 sequence is 12 residues long. In DNA, the CDR3 is TGTGCCAGCTCGACGGCCACAGATACGCAGTATTTT. Translated: CASSTATDTQYF.

This chain joins TRBV6-4 and TRBJ2-2, with TRBD1 matching 7 bases. Germline V gives CDR1 MRHNA, CDR2 SNTAGT. This CDR3 has 13 residues. The J segment lost 6 bases and the V segment lost 6 bases, leaving 4 bases of the junction unmatched. CDR3 sequence (DNA): TGTGCCAGCAGGAGACAGGGCTCCGGGGAGCTGTTTTTT. Its protein is CASRRQGSGELFF.

The chain joins TRBV27 to TRBJ2-3; TRBD1 might be the D (6 bases). V lost 6 bases to trimming and J lost 0 bases, with 7 bases between them. The CDR3 is 13 amino acids. Looked up from germline, CDR1 is MNHEY and CDR2 is SMNVEV (reference sequence). The CDR3 nucleotides are TGTGCCAGCAGGGGGGCTAGCACAGATACGCAGTATTTT. Residues: CASRGASTDTQYF.

The rearrangement links TRBV18 to TRBJ1-5, with TRBD1 matching 10 bases. This CDR3 spans 13 amino acids. Trimming at V came to 6 bases and at J to 4 bases, leaving 0 bases not matched to a gene. CDR1 KGHSH and CDR2 LQKENI come from the germline V gene. The CDR3 loop is CASSGQGNQPQHF. CDR3 DNA: TGTGCCAGCTCGGGACAGGGGAATCAGCCCCAGCATTTT. The entire variable domain, with the rest obtained from reference TRBV18 and TRBJ1-5, is as follows: NAGVMQNPRHLVRRRGQEARLRCSPMKGHSHVYWYRQLPEEGLKFMVYLQKENIIDESGMPKERFSAEFPKEGPSILRIQQVVRGDSAAYFCASSGQGNQPQHFGDGTRLSIL.

The chain is built from TRBV28 and TRBJ2-7; possible D gene TRBD1, 5 bases. Germline V lookup: CDR1 MDHEN, CDR2 SYDVKM. The CDR3 consists of 12 residues. Trimming removed 8 bases from V and 2 bases from J, with 10 bases in between. The CDR3 protein is CASGKGPYEQYF. In nucleotides, the CDR3 is TGTGCCAGCGGGAAGGGGCCCTACGAGCAGTACTTC. Complete variable domain (other parts from reference TRBV28 and TRBJ2-7): DVKVTQSSRYLVKRTGEKVFLECVQDMDHENMFWYRQDPGLGLRLIYFSYDVKMKEKGDIPEGYSVSREKKERFSLILESASTNQTSMYLCASGKGPYEQYFGPGTRLTVT.

This sequence joins TRBV10-3 and TRBJ2-3, with TRBD2 matching 15 bases. V gave up 2 bases and J gave up 3 bases; unmatched junction bases: 6. The CDR3 is made up of 18 amino acids. Looked up from germline, CDR1 is ENHRY and CDR2 is SYGVKD. The CDR3 DNA reads as TGTGCCATCAGTGAGCCCGGGACTAGCGGGGGGCGGACAGATACGCAGTATTTT. Translation: CAISEPGTSGGRTDTQYF.

The CDR3 nucleotides are TGTGCCGGCTTACAGCGAAGCTACACCTTC. It is translated as CAGLQRSYTF. V gene TRBV6-5 combines with J gene TRBJ1-2; no definite D call. In germline, CDR1 is MNHEY, CDR2 SVGAGI. The V gene lost 11 bases and the J gene lost 9 bases, with 13 bases spanning the gap. This CDR3 spans 10 amino acids.

As to this clone: Mismatch with germline at one junction end may stem from a read error. The V and J genes are TRBV6-2 or TRBV6-3 and TRBJ1-1; D uncertain. Germline CDR1 is MNHEY and CDR2 is SVGEGT. CDR3 length: 13 amino acids. The CDR3 sequence: CASSYWVNTEAFF. For the CDR3, the DNA is TGTGCCAGCAGCTACTGGGTAAACACTGAAGCTTTCTTT.

The CDR3 DNA sequence: TGCGCCAGCAGTGATGGACAGTACCTTGGCTACACCTTC. Its protein product is CASSDGQYLGYTF. The rearrangement uses TRBV10-2 and TRBJ1-2; possible D gene TRBD1, 6 bases. Between the trimmed V and J ends, which lost 3 bases and 7 bases, there was a span of 12 bases. Germline assignment: CDR1 WSHSY and CDR2 SAAADI. CDR3 length: 13 residues.

V is TRBV6-5 and J is TRBJ2-2; D is ambiguous. Trimming left V 2 bases short and J 1 base short, with 11 bases between. Germline assignment: CDR1 MNHEY and CDR2 SVGAGI. The CDR3 runs 16 residues. As DNA, the CDR3 is TGTGCCAGCAGTTACCATATCGGCTGGAACACCGGGGAGCTGTTTTTT. Translated, it gives CASSYHIGWNTGELFF.

V gene TRBV25-1 combines with J gene TRBJ2-5; D is undetermined. V lost 8 bases, J lost 4 bases, and 11 bases lay in between. The CDR3 spans 12 residues. Germline CDR1 MGHDK, CDR2 SYGVNS. The CDR3 region is CASQDVRETQYF. The CDR3 nucleotides are TGTGCCAGCCAGGATGTCAGAGAGACCCAGTACTTC.

This chain joins TRBV14 and TRBJ2-1, with TRBD2 matching 11 bases. This CDR3 comprises 18 residues. CDR1 and CDR2 (germline): SGHDN, FVKESK. Unmatched junction bases numbered 16, after V lost 5 bases and J lost 7 bases. CDR3 in amino acids: CASSLVAGGPPIMNEQFF. The DNA for the CDR3 is TGTGCCAGCAGCTTAGTAGCGGGAGGGCCCCCAATTATGAATGAGCAGTTCTTC.

The chain uses TRBV10-3 and TRBJ1-2; TRBD1 matches at 7 bases. The CDR3 loop spans 13 amino acids. Per germline, CDR1 ENHRY and CDR2 SYGVKD. J gave up 4 bases and V 9 bases, and 8 bases lay outside the gene matches. The CDR3 loop is CAISFGDSYGYTF. In DNA form, the CDR3 reads TGTGCCATTTCTTTTGGGGACAGCTATGGCTACACCTTC.

The V and J genes are TRBV18 and TRBJ2-7; 7 nucleotides align to TRBD1. Trimming at V came to 2 bases and at J to 0 bases, leaving 7 bases not matched to a gene. Germline CDR1 KGHSH, CDR2 LQKENI. The CDR3 contains 16 residues. The CDR3 nucleotides are TGTGCCAGCTCACCAGCCTACCGGGACAGCTCCTACGAGCAGTACTTC. Encoded protein: CASSPAYRDSSYEQYF.

This chain links TRBV7-9 with TRBJ2-7; TRBD2 agrees at 8 bases. V was pared by 4 bases and J by 4 bases, with 9 bases of the junction left unmatched. Per germline, CDR1 SEHNR and CDR2 FQNEAQ (reference sequence). The CDR3 runs 15 residues. The CDR3 DNA reads TGTGCCAGCAGCTCGTCTACGAAGCGGGGGTACGAGCAGTACTTC. As protein: CASSSSTKRGYEQYF. Combining the CDR3 with reference TRBV7-9 and TRBJ2-7 gives the whole variable domain DTGVSQNPRHKITKRGQNVTFRCDPISEHNRLYWYRQTLGQGPEFLTYFQNEAQLEKSRLLSDRFSAERPKGSFSTLEIQRTEQGDSAMYLCASSSSTKRGYEQYFGPGTRLTVT.

V and J are TRBV2 and TRBJ1-2; 7 nucleotides line up with TRBD1. This CDR3 spans 14 amino acids. Germline V gene lookup returns CDR1 SNHLY and CDR2 FYNNEI. V trimming: 6 bases; J trimming: 9 bases; junction bases outside the gene matches: 13. The CDR3 nucleotides read TGTGCCAGCAGGGGACTGGGACAGCAAGGAAGCTACACCTTC. It translates to CASRGLGQQGSYTF.

Note on this clone: The same CDR3 arises from other DNA sequences in this sample as well. The CDR3 sequence: CASSIGRQETQYF. The CDR3 DNA sequence: TGTGCCAGTAGTATAGGGCGCCAAGAGACCCAGTACTTC. The genes are TRBV19 and TRBJ2-5; D ambiguous. Germline lookup yields CDR1 LNHDA and CDR2 SQIVND (reference sequence). V gave up 1 base and J gave up 1 base, with 4 bases separating them. This CDR3 region has 13 residues.

The chain couples TRBV3-1 (or the pseudogene TRBV3-2) to TRBJ1-6; D is perhaps TRBD1 (6 bases). The germline V gene has CDR1 LGHDT and CDR2 YNNKEL (reference sequence). V dropped 4 bases and J dropped 7 bases, with 11 bases sitting between them. The CDR3 runs 14 residues. Written as DNA, the CDR3 is TGTGCCAGCAGCCTCCGGGACATCAATTCACCCCTCCACTTT. The encoded protein is CASSLRDINSPLHF.

The J gene is TRBJ1-4, the V gene TRBV20-1; D gene uncertain. The germline CDR1 and CDR2 sequences are DFQATT and SNEGSKA (reference sequence). V lost 3 bases and J lost 0, with 8 bases in between. The CDR3 is made up of 14 amino acids. CDR3 sequence: CSASGLATNEKLFF. The CDR3 DNA reads TGCAGTGCTAGTGGGCTCGCAACTAATGAAAAACTGTTTTTT.

The gene calls are TRBV9 and TRBJ1-4, with D unresolved. CDR1 and CDR2 from the germline V gene are SGDLS and YYNGEE. CDR3 length: 15 amino acids. The ends were cut back, 0 bases at V and 5 bases at J, with 11 bases in the middle. CDR3 loop: CASSVVGNSNEKLFF. CDR3 nucleotide sequence: TGTGCCAGCAGCGTAGTTGGGAACAGCAATGAAAAACTGTTTTTT.

This clone showed up just once. CDR3 sequence: CASSQDFTGELFF. CDR3 bases: TGTGCCAGCAGCCAAGATTTCACCGGGGAGCTGTTTTTT. The chain has TRBV14 and TRBJ2-2; D uncertain. Germline assignment: CDR1 SGHDN and CDR2 FVKESK. This CDR3 spans 13 amino acids. V lost 0 bases, J lost 4 bases, and 3 bases lay in between.

DNA of the CDR3: TGTGCCAGCAGCTTGATGGGACAGGGCAGAGCAGATACGCAGTATTTT. It translates to CASSLMGQGRADTQYF. J is TRBJ2-3 and V is TRBV7-2, with 9 bases fitting TRBD1. V was clipped by 3 bases and J by 4 bases; unmatched bases: 8. Germline CDR1 SGHTA, CDR2 FQGNSA. There are 16 residues in the CDR3.